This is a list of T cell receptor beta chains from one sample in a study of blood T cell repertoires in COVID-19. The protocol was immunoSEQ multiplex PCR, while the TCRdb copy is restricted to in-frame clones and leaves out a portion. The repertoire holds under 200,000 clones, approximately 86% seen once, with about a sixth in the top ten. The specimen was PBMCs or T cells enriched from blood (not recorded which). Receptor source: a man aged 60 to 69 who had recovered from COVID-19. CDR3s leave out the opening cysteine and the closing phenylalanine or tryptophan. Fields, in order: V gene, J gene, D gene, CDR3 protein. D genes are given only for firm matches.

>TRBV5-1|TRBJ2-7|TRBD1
ASSQKDRASSYEQY
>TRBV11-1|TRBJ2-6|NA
ASSRGAGANVLT
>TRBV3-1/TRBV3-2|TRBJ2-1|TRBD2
ASSHVGTSTYNEQF
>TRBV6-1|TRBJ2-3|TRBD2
ASSVRLAGGGGVAEY
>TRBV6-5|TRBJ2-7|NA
ASSYSDGGGYEQY
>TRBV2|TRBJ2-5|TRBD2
ASSVLAGQETQY
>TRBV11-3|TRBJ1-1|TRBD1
ASSLDPGTDTEAF
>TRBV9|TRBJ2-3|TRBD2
ASSTEAGGPGTDTQY
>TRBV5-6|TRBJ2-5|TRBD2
ASSWAGLGVETQY
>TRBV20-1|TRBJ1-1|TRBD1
SASATGFNTEAF
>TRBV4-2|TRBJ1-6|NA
ASSQDGGGSSPLH
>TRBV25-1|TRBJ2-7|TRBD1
ASCGTGDYEQY
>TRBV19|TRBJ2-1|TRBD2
ASSINRLAGGLEQF
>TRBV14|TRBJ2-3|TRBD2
ASSLAGGTDTQY
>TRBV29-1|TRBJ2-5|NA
SVEVGGRETQY
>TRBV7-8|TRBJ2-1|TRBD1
ASSPRTGGTYNEQF
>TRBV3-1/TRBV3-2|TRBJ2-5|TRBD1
ASSQGPGQGLETQY